This TCR beta chain was profiled in a study of blood T cells in healthy people across ages. V was clipped by 1 base and J by 7 bases, with 14 bases between them. The V gene's germline CDR1 is SGHDT and CDR2 YYEEEE. This CDR3 spans 15 amino acids. It was with a sample-barcoded 5' primer and a J-beta primer mix that a second PCR of roughly 7 to 12 cycles was run. TCRdb reanalysed the 5' RACE reads using MiXCR and keeps one entry per CDR3 protein. The sample lists roughly 830,000 distinct CDR3 sequences, roughly 60% occurring once. The origin of this receptor is a man aged 25 to 45 in good health. The V call is TRBV5-6, the J call TRBJ1-4, with D tentatively TRBD1 (6 bases). The sequenced material came from blood. CDR3 DNA sequence: TGTGCCAGCAGCTTGAAATCAGGGGATTTTGAAAAACTGTTTTTT. As protein: CASSLKSGDFEKLFF.